This T cell receptor (beta chain) appears in the sequencing data of a study of T cell clones after liver transplantation. As for the study in general: Liver transplant recipients had immunosuppression withdrawal attempted within 2 years. TCRbeta sequencing after a pre-transplant mixed lymphocyte reaction identified graft-donor-reactive clones, later tracked in post-transplant blood.

Study findings and constraints: Low donor cell numbers restricted donor-reactive repertoire measurement in two subjects.

On this clone: Its cognate antigen is unknown.

The germline CDR1 and CDR2 sequences are LGHNA and YSLEER. This CDR3 is 15 amino acids long. V dropped 1 base and J dropped 1 base, with 10 bases sitting between them. Assay: immunoSEQ multiplex PCR; the TCRdb copy retains only in-frame clones and omits some. The table has 15,000 to 20,000 clones, 80% seen once; the top ten hold around 40%. CD3+CD4+ and CD3+CD8+ cells were FACS-sorted from thawed unstimulated PBMCs. The sequence came from a human patient who received a liver transplant. The T cells may partly be graft donor cells. The chain couples TRBV4-3 to TRBJ2-5; D gene uncertain. The material sequenced was CD8+ T cells from blood, taken less than 50 months after liver transplant. The CDR3 sequence is CASSQAQSPQETQYF. The CDR3 coding sequence is TGCGCCAGCAGCCAAGCACAATCTCCCCAAGAGACCCAGTACTTC.